This T cell receptor (beta chain) came from a study of shared clonotypes between healthy human individuals. Study-level findings and limits: A handful of donors shared around 5.2% of their naive CD4 clonotypes.

Terminally differentiated effector memory CD45RA+ cells were excluded by CCR7 positive selection of CD45RO-negative cells. Caucasian adults residing in Nashville, Tennessee made up all the donors. Germline CDR1 reads MNHEY; CDR2 reads SMNVEV (reference sequence). CDR3 length: 15 amino acids. V shed 3 bases and J shed 2 bases, with 14 bases lying between them. To note about this clone: Its antigen remains unidentified.

Across several immunoSEQ plates, the genomic DNA of each subset was split evenly. Assay used: immunoSEQ multiplex PCR; TCRdb lists only in-frame clones, some missing. The profile covers 2 million to 2.5 million clones, with about 95% appearing a single time and roughly 1% taken by the ten largest. The TCR was taken from a man aged 18 to 29 in good health. The V gene is TRBV27, the J gene TRBJ2-7; perhaps D is TRBD1 or TRBD2 (5 bases each). Sample: naive CD8+ T cells sorted from blood. CDR3 DNA: TGTGCCAGCAGTTTCGGGGCATGGGGAACCTACGAGCAGTACTTC. Amino acids: CASSFGAWGTYEQYF.